The 21 T cell receptor beta chains below come from one sample, sequenced in a study of PD-L1 blockade in urothelial cancer. TCRdb's table, derived via immunoSEQ multiplex PCR, lists solely in-frame clones and lacks some. The data hold about 45,000 clones, with about 91% observed a single time. The input for sequencing was PBMCs, taken around atezolizumab (anti-PD-L1) treatment. The receptors were sampled from an older man with urothelial cancer.

The chain links TRBV29-1 to TRBJ2-1; a possible D gene is TRBD2 (6 bases). Germline values: CDR1 SQVTM, CDR2 ANQGSEA. V was pared by 4 bases and J by 12 bases, with 16 bases between. The CDR3 covers 12 residues. CDR3 in DNA: TGCAGCGTTGTCGGGGGACGGCCACCGCAGTTCTTC. Translated, it gives CSVVGGRPPQFF.

This chain connects TRBV4-1 to TRBJ2-3; D uncertain. Per germline, CDR1 MGHRA and CDR2 YSYEKL. The CDR3 contains 17 residues. V was cut by 1 base and J by 4 bases, with 18 bases left in between. The CDR3 nucleotides read TGCGCCAGCAGCCAAGGTTATACTCGCCGGCTAGCAGATACGCAGTATTTT. As protein: CASSQGYTRRLADTQYF.

This clone is a singleton in its sample. The rearrangement uses TRBV4-1 and TRBJ2-5, with TRBD1 as a possible D gene (7 bases). Per germline, CDR1 MGHRA and CDR2 YSYEKL. The V end lost 0 bases, the J end lost 9 bases, and 17 bases lay between the germline ends. This CDR3 spans 15 amino acids. The CDR3 protein is CASSQEGTVGGSQYF. CDR3 in DNA: TGCGCCAGCAGCCAAGAGGGGACAGTAGGAGGGTCCCAGTACTTC.

The chain joins TRBV18 to TRBJ1-4, with 9 bases aligning to TRBD1. Germline loops: CDR1 KGHSH, CDR2 LQKENI. CDR3 length: 18 residues. The V and J ends lost 3 bases and 2 bases, in that order; junction bases with no gene match: 10. The CDR3 loop is CASSPDRGRFTTNEKLFF. The CDR3 DNA reads as TGTGCCAGCTCACCGGACAGGGGAAGGTTCACGACTAATGAAAAACTGTTTTTT. Complete variable domain (other parts from reference TRBV18 and TRBJ1-4): NAGVMQNPRHLVRRRGQEARLRCSPMKGHSHVYWYRQLPEEGLKFMVYLQKENIIDESGMPKERFSAEFPKEGPSILRIQQVVRGDSAAYFCASSPDRGRFTTNEKLFFGSGTQLSVL.

This chain links TRBV6-6 with TRBJ2-3, with TRBD2 identical over 9 bases. There are 13 residues in the CDR3. Germline V lookup: CDR1 MNHNY, CDR2 SVGAGI (reference sequence). Germline trimming cut 6 bases from V and 4 bases from J; bases unmatched to any gene: 2. The CDR3 nucleotides read TGTGCCAGCAGCCTAGCGGGACCAGATACGCAGTATTTT. Its protein is CASSLAGPDTQYF.

This clone was recorded only once. The genes are TRBV6-5 and TRBJ2-3; TRBD2 agrees at 10 bases. The CDR3 totals 14 residues. CDR1 is MNHEY and CDR2 is SVGAGI in the germline V gene. With V trimmed by 8 bases and J by 6 bases, 8 bases remained unmatched. The CDR3 DNA is TGTGCCAGCCTACCGCTAGCGGGGGCGGATACGCAGTATTTT. Encoded protein: CASLPLAGADTQYF.

The J gene is TRBJ2-5, the V gene TRBV29-1, with 8 bases matching TRBD1. Germline V lookup: CDR1 SQVTM, CDR2 ANQGSEA. V trimming: 7 bases; J trimming: 5 bases; junction bases outside the gene matches: 6. This CDR3 is 12 amino acids long. The CDR3 DNA sequence: TGCAGCGCACCAGGGGGCGGGGAGACCCAGTACTTC. Its translation is CSAPGGGETQYF.

This rearrangement joins TRBV15 to TRBJ1-2; 7 bases map to TRBD1. The V gene's germline CDR1 is LNHNV and CDR2 YYDKDF (reference sequence). The CDR3 is 14 residues long. Trimming took 0 bases from V and 3 from J; bases not matched to a gene: 1. CDR3 coding DNA: TGTGCCACCAGCAGAGAGACAGGGTACTATGGCTACACCTTC. This gives the protein CATSRETGYYGYTF.

This clone was detected only once. The chain combines TRBV5-1 with TRBJ2-1; TRBD2 aligns across 8 bases. V gave up 0 bases and J gave up 9 bases; unmatched junction bases: 8. The CDR3 length is 15 residues. The germline V gene encodes CDR1 SGHRS and CDR2 YFSETQ. As DNA, the CDR3 is TGCGCCAGCAGCTTGGGGGCGGGAGGCCCGGGTGAGCAGTTCTTC. Its protein product is CASSLGAGGPGEQFF. Full variable domain (missing parts from reference TRBV5-1 and TRBJ2-1): KAGVTQTPRYLIKTRGQQVTLSCSPISGHRSVSWYQQTPGQGLQFLFEYFSETQRNKGNFPGRFSGRQFSNSRSEMNVSTLELGDSALYLCASSLGAGGPGEQFFGPGTRLTVL.

This clone was observed a single time. This chain uses TRBV23-1 with TRBJ2-2, with no clear D. Being an ORF, TRBV23-1 has a function that is uncertain. This CDR3 has 20 residues. Trimming removed 0 bases at V and 0 bases at J, with 20 bases between. CDR3 nucleotides: TGCGCCAGCAGTCAATCATTATCCCGAGACAACCCCGCGAACACCGGGGAGCTGTTTTTT. Residues: CASSQSLSRDNPANTGELFF.

The chain is built from TRBV5-1 and TRBJ2-5; 7 bases are a match to TRBD1. The V and J ends lost 3 bases and 1 base, in that order; junction bases with no gene match: 3. The CDR3 runs to 14 residues. Looked up from germline, CDR1 is SGHRS and CDR2 is YFSETQ. The CDR3 DNA follows: TGCGCCAGCAGCTCCGGGACAGCCCAAGAGACCCAGTACTTC. Translated: CASSSGTAQETQYF. Full variable domain (remainder filled in from reference TRBV5-1 and TRBJ2-5): KAGVTQTPRYLIKTRGQQVTLSCSPISGHRSVSWYQQTPGQGLQFLFEYFSETQRNKGNFPGRFSGRQFSNSRSEMNVSTLELGDSALYLCASSSGTAQETQYFGPGTRLLVL.

The chain joins TRBV11-1 to TRBJ2-7, with 9 bases lining up with TRBD1. CDR1 is SGHAT and CDR2 is FQDESV in the germline V gene (reference sequence). The V and J ends lost 5 bases and 6 bases, in that order; junction bases with no gene match: 5. This CDR3 region has 13 residues. CDR3 in amino acids: CASSQWDRVEQYF. CDR3 coding DNA: TGTGCCAGCAGCCAATGGGACAGGGTCGAGCAGTACTTC.

The chain employs TRBV10-3 and TRBJ2-3; D is perhaps TRBD2 (6 bases). Germline CDR1 and CDR2: ENHRY and SYGVKD. Trimming shortened V by 3 bases and J by 6 bases, and 7 bases separated the two germline ends. CDR3 length: 12 residues. The DNA of the CDR3 is TGTGCCATCAGTGACCGGGGGGATACGCAGTATTTT. It translates to CAISDRGDTQYF.

This chain connects TRBV5-1 to TRBJ2-4, with a tentative D call TRBD2 (6 bases). The V gene's germline CDR1 is SGHRS and CDR2 YFSETQ. V was trimmed by 2 bases and J by 2 bases, leaving 14 bases between them. The CDR3 extends over 16 amino acids. CDR3: CASSFTSSRTKNIQYF. The CDR3 bases are TGCGCCAGCAGCTTCACTAGCTCCCGTACCAAAAACATTCAGTACTTC. The full variable domain, with the rest looked up from reference TRBV5-1 and TRBJ2-4, is KAGVTQTPRYLIKTRGQQVTLSCSPISGHRSVSWYQQTPGQGLQFLFEYFSETQRNKGNFPGRFSGRQFSNSRSEMNVSTLELGDSALYLCASSFTSSRTKNIQYFGAGTRLSVL.

The chain combines TRBV7-9 with TRBJ2-1; tentatively, D is TRBD2 (6 bases). This CDR3 comprises 17 residues. Trimming stripped 5 bases from V and 5 bases from J, with 22 bases between. CDR1 SEHNR and CDR2 FQNEAQ come from the germline V gene (reference sequence). CDR3 nucleotide sequence: TGTGCCAGCAGCACCATCCCACTAGCAGAACCCAACAATGAGCAGTTCTTC. This sequence encodes CASSTIPLAEPNNEQFF.

The chain carries TRBV9 and TRBJ1-2, with TRBD1 matching over 7 bases. Looked up from germline, CDR1 is SGDLS and CDR2 is YYNGEE. CDR3 length: 18 amino acids. Trimming at V came to 0 bases and at J to 6 bases, leaving 17 bases not matched to a gene. The CDR3 sequence: CASSVALRRGPPSNGYTF. The CDR3 DNA follows: TGTGCCAGCAGCGTAGCGTTGAGAAGGGGGCCACCCTCTAATGGCTACACCTTC.

The J gene is TRBJ1-2, the V gene TRBV28; D gene uncertain. V dropped 6 bases and J dropped 8 bases, with 13 bases sitting between them. CDR3 size: 12 residues. The germline gives CDR1 MDHEN, CDR2 SYDVKM. Here the CDR3 reads CASRWAGGGYTF. For the CDR3, the DNA is TGTGCCAGCAGGTGGGCAGGAGGAGGCTACACCTTC.

The J gene is TRBJ2-7, the V gene TRBV7-2; D is possibly TRBD1 (5 bases). The CDR3 covers 13 residues. Trimming took off 5 bases at V and 3 bases at J, with 11 bases between the two ends. CDR1 and CDR2 from the germline V gene are SGHTA and FQGNSA. The CDR3 here is CASSLTQGYEQYF. CDR3 bases: TGTGCCAGCAGCCTCACTCAGGGCTACGAGCAGTACTTC.

The gene calls are TRBV15 and TRBJ1-2, with D unresolved. Germline-derived CDR1 and CDR2 are LNHNV and YYDKDF (reference sequence). Trimming cost V 5 bases and J 1 base, with 5 bases left between them. The CDR3 is 12 residues long. CDR3 bases: TGTGCCACCAGCGAGAATAACTATGGCTACACCTTC. Its protein is CATSENNYGYTF.

The rearrangement links TRBV5-5 to TRBJ2-5, with 9 positions matching TRBD1. This CDR3 has 15 amino acids. Losses at the gene ends were 4 bases for V and 1 base for J; bases not matched to a gene: 5. CDR1 SGHKS and CDR2 YYEKEE come from the germline V gene (reference sequence). CDR3 sequence: CASSLATGGQETQYF. In nucleotides, the CDR3 is TGTGCCAGCAGCCTTGCGACAGGGGGCCAAGAGACCCAGTACTTC.

This chain links TRBV10-3 with TRBJ2-1; D may be TRBD2 (5 bases). The CDR3 consists of 13 residues. The V gene lost 8 bases and the J gene lost 6 bases, with 14 bases spanning the gap. Per the germline V gene, CDR1 is ENHRY and CDR2 is SYGVKD. CDR3 region: CAIGPNGSNEQFF. CDR3 nucleotide sequence: TGTGCCATCGGGCCGAATGGGAGCAATGAGCAGTTCTTC.